What follows describes a single T cell receptor (beta chain). No antigen is known for it. These data come from a study of cytomegalovirus exposure and HLA in healthy donors. Study-level points and caveats: Among TCR sequences, most were rare, though some public TCRs appeared in many donors. It was fewer than 200 TCR beta chains that were listed as cytomegalovirus-associated.

Repertoires were generated with immunoSEQ multiplex PCR, while TCRdb's copy carries only in-frame clones and drops some. The data contain about 100,000 clones, approximately 96% of them singletons. The CDR3 is made up of 13 amino acids. Per the germline V gene, CDR1 is LNHNV and CDR2 is YYDKDF (reference sequence). V gave up 1 base and J gave up 3 bases, with 7 bases separating them. The chain has TRBV15 and TRBJ2-7; no firm D call. Sequenced sample: PBMCs. This receptor was identified in a woman aged 18-29 years in good health and CMV-seronegative. The CDR3 reads CATSRAADYEQYF. As DNA, the CDR3 is TGTGCCACCAGCAGAGCGGCGGACTACGAGCAGTACTTC.